The 13 T cell receptor beta chains given below trace back to one sample, sequenced in a study of blood T cell repertoires in COVID-19 (dated by TCRdb to about 2020). Libraries were made using the immunoSEQ multiplex PCR assay. TCRdb obtained this table from immuneACCESS and retained in-frame rearrangements with V and J assigned. These tables miss some clones; where compared with another copy, unresolved V genes account for less than half of the shortfall, and the remainder is unexplained. This sample has tens of thousands of clones in its table, and more than 90% of those were observed once. 2% to 2.5% of the sample comes from the top ten. The sequenced material came from peripheral blood. The origin of the receptors is a man aged 55 to 70 with acute or convalescent COVID-19.

This sequence joins TRBV19 and TRBJ2-1; 15 bases map to TRBD2. Germline V gene data show CDR1 as LNHDA and CDR2 as SQIVND (reference sequence). The V gene end was trimmed by 4 bases and the J gene end by 3 bases; junction bases not matched to a gene: 7. This CDR3 comprises 18 residues. DNA of the CDR3: TGTGCCAGTAGTACCCTAGGGACTAGCGGGAGGAGCTACAATGAGCAGTTCTTC. Its translation is CASSTLGTSGRSYNEQFF.

This chain joins TRBV10-3 and TRBJ2-7, with 8 bases fitting TRBD1. Germline V gene lookup returns CDR1 ENHRY and CDR2 SYGVKD. The CDR3 length is 14 residues. With 4 bases clipped from V and 1 base from J, the junction kept 3 bases outside the gene matches. CDR3 sequence: CAISARGLSYEQYF. CDR3 bases: TGTGCCATCAGTGCCAGGGGGCTGTCCTACGAGCAGTACTTC.

The chain carries TRBV9 and TRBJ1-2, with 7 bases identical to TRBD1. Germline lookup yields CDR1 SGDLS and CDR2 YYNGEE. The junction had 6 bases not matched to a gene; V was cut back by 3 bases and J by 7 bases. The CDR3 consists of 13 residues. In nucleotides, the CDR3 is TGTGCCAGCAGCGCCCAGACAGGGACTGGCTACACCTTC. Amino acids: CASSAQTGTGYTF.

The chain joins TRBV27 to TRBJ2-3; 7 bases agree with TRBD2. J lost 2 bases, V lost 2 bases, and 13 bases had no gene match. Germline CDR1 is MNHEY and CDR2 is SMNVEV (reference sequence). This CDR3 is 18 amino acids long. CDR3 region: CASSLTPERAGATDTQYF. CDR3 bases: TGTGCCAGCAGTTTAACGCCCGAACGGGCGGGAGCCACAGATACGCAGTATTTT.

The genes are TRBV27 and TRBJ1-6; 7 nucleotides line up with TRBD1. CDR1 MNHEY and CDR2 SMNVEV come from the germline V gene (reference sequence). V shed 6 bases, J shed 0 bases, and the junction held 8 bases outside the gene matches. This CDR3 contains 17 residues. The CDR3 is CASRSVQGSSYNSPLHF. The CDR3 DNA sequence: TGTGCCAGCAGATCGGTACAGGGGAGCTCCTATAATTCACCCCTCCACTTT.

This chain joins TRBV12-5 and TRBJ1-2; D not resolved. The CDR3 runs 15 residues. The V gene's germline CDR1 is LGHNT and CDR2 FRNRAP. Trimming shortened V by 8 bases and J by 8 bases, and 24 bases separated the two germline ends. The CDR3 DNA reads TGTGCTAGTCGTGGGGATGGATCGGTATCGGGAGGCTACACCTTC. It yields the protein CASRGDGSVSGGYTF.

This chain uses TRBV27 with TRBJ2-7; 7 nucleotides match TRBD1. V lost 0 bases and J lost 0; bases outside the gene matches: 8. Germline V gene sequence: CDR1 MNHEY, CDR2 SMNVEV (reference sequence). This CDR3 region has 17 residues. CDR3 protein: CASSLSGWDRDSYEQYF. The CDR3 region has the DNA TGTGCCAGCAGTTTATCAGGTTGGGACAGAGACTCCTACGAGCAGTACTTC.

The chain couples TRBV24-1 to TRBJ1-1, with D possibly TRBD1 on 6 matching bases. CDR3 length: 15 residues. The V and J ends lost 4 bases and 9 bases respectively, with 20 bases between them. Germline values: CDR1 KGHDR, CDR2 SFDVKD. The chain's CDR3 is CATSESTGTQQQAFF. The DNA for the CDR3 is TGTGCCACCAGTGAATCCACAGGGACGCAACAGCAAGCTTTCTTT.

The chain links TRBV27 to TRBJ1-3, with TRBD1 matching over 9 bases. Germline V CDR1 and CDR2: MNHEY, SMNVEV (reference sequence). This CDR3 has 15 residues. V was clipped by 6 bases and J by 2 bases; unmatched bases: 5. The CDR3 reads CASRDRGSPGNTIYF. The DNA for the CDR3 is TGTGCCAGCAGGGACAGGGGATCTCCTGGAAACACCATATATTTT.

This clone appeared a few times. The chain combines TRBV18 with TRBJ2-1; D possibly corresponds to TRBD2 (5 bases). V lost 1 base to trimming and J lost 0 bases, with 10 bases between them. The CDR3 is 16 residues long. Germline loops: CDR1 KGHSH, CDR2 LQKENI. CDR3 bases: TGTGCCAGCTCACCACTAGGACTGAGCTCCTACAATGAGCAGTTCTTC. It translates to CASSPLGLSSYNEQFF.

The chain is built from TRBV7-9 and TRBJ2-1; 9 positions agree with TRBD2. The germline gives CDR1 SEHNR, CDR2 FQNEAQ (reference sequence). V lost 8 bases, J lost 8 bases, and 10 bases stayed unmatched. This CDR3 has 14 residues. CDR3 sequence (DNA): TGTGCCAGCGGCCCTGCGGGAGGGGAGGATGAGCAGTTCTTC. Protein: CASGPAGGEDEQFF. Looking up the rest from reference TRBV7-9 and TRBJ2-1 gives the full variable domain: DTGVSQNPRHKITKRGQNVTFRCDPISEHNRLYWYRQTLGQGPEFLTYFQNEAQLEKSRLLSDRFSAERPKGSFSTLEIQRTEQGDSAMYLCASGPAGGEDEQFFGPGTRLTVL.

The CDR3 region is CASSAITGGTGELFF. The CDR3 nucleotides read TGTGCCAGCAGTGCGATTACAGGGGGGACCGGGGAGCTGTTTTTT. This chain uses TRBV2 with TRBJ2-2, with TRBD1 matching 8 bases. The length of the CDR3 is 15 residues. Germline V lookup: CDR1 SNHLY, CDR2 FYNNEI. V was pared by 4 bases and J by 5 bases, with 6 bases of the junction left unmatched.

In nucleotides, the CDR3 is TGCGCCAGCAGCCTGGACAGGACCAGCACAGATACGCAGTATTTT. This codes for CASSLDRTSTDTQYF. This sequence joins TRBV5-1 and TRBJ2-3, with TRBD1 identical over 7 bases. V dropped 4 bases and J dropped 0; count of bases not matched to a gene: 5. Germline V lookup: CDR1 SGHRS, CDR2 YFSETQ. The CDR3 has 15 amino acids.